This paragraph covers one T cell receptor beta chain sequence. Its antigen is unknown. The CDR3 is 14 amino acids. Per the germline V gene, CDR1 is KGHSH and CDR2 is LQKENI. The record originates from a study of cytomegalovirus exposure and HLA in healthy donors. Study-wide findings and caveats: Later findings reportedly placed an Asian-associated ancestry cluster below the roughly 700-donor mean for N-insertions. Cytomegalovirus association was listed for 164 TCR beta chains.

The PCR had 60 Vbeta and 13 Jbeta primers. Some clones are missing from TCRdb's copy, which holds only in-frame ones; the method was immunoSEQ multiplex PCR. The sample yields about 160,000 clones, about 72% seen once. The sample taken for sequencing was PBMCs. V is TRBV18 and J is TRBJ2-5; TRBD1 is a possible D gene (6 bases). Judging by the DNA end, TRBJ2-7 fits better; the J call may be wrong. This receptor was obtained from a man between 25 and 39 years old in good health and CMV-seropositive. This chain's CDR3 is CASSTGAGAYEQYF. In DNA form, the CDR3 reads TGTGCCAGCTCGACCGGGGCAGGGGCCTACGAGCAGTACTTC.